This T cell receptor (beta chain) was obtained from a study of T cells after yellow fever vaccination. Whole-study context: Fractions containing few cells were prepared with SMART-Seq v4 Ultra Low Input. Study-wide results and caveats: FACS-sorted repertoires could contain abundant clonotypes contaminating from the bulk population. Re-detected after boosting: most primary clones, 96% of CD4 and over 80% of CD8.

Researchers made TCR cDNA using 5'RACE template switching, and this step added a universal primer site and UMIs. TCRdb passed the 5' RACE reads through MiXCR, listing each CDR3 protein once. The table includes about 220,000 distinct CDR3 sequences, less than 3.5% detected once. The CDR3 consists of 11 residues. The germline V gene has CDR1 LGHDT and CDR2 YNNKEL (reference sequence). V lost 5 bases to trimming and J lost 7 bases, with 9 bases between them. This clonotype has at least ten counts. Its antigen is not known. The sample in question was CD4+ T cells sorted from PBMCs, obtained 10 days after the yellow fever booster vaccination. This sequence was found in a man younger than 35 who received the YFV17D yellow fever vaccine. The chain couples TRBV3-1 to TRBJ2-7, with D unresolved. CDR3 loop: CASSSLGEQYF. CDR3 coding DNA: TGTGCCAGCAGCTCCCTTGGAGAGCAGTACTTC.